Listed here are 7 T cell receptor beta chains from one sample, sequenced in a study of cytomegalovirus exposure and HLA in healthy donors (dated 2017 in TCRdb). Libraries were prepared through the immunoSEQ multiplex PCR assay. For the multiplex PCR, a mixture combining 60 forward primers for TCR Vbeta segments and 13 reverse primers for TCR Jbeta segments was used. Sourced from immuneACCESS, this table was stored by TCRdb with only in-frame sequences that have V and J called. A share of the clones is absent; for the studies checked, an unresolved V gene accounts for under half, and the remainder has no known explanation. The sample yields about 120,000 clones; roughly 83% were counted once. About 4.5% of the sample comes from the top ten. Sequences were obtained from PBMCs. These receptors originate from a man aged 25 to 40 in good health and CMV-seropositive.

This clone was found a few times. V gene TRBV4-3 combines with J gene TRBJ1-3, with D maybe TRBD1 (5 bases). CDR1 is LGHNA and CDR2 is YSLEER in the germline V gene. V lost 0 bases to trimming and J lost 2 bases, with 11 bases between them. The CDR3 loop spans 16 amino acids. The CDR3 loop is CASSQDYLGPGNTIYF. The CDR3 bases are TGCGCCAGCAGCCAAGATTATCTGGGGCCTGGAAACACCATATATTTT.

This chain joins TRBV27 and TRBJ2-7; a possible D gene is TRBD1 (5 bases). Germline CDR1 is MNHEY and CDR2 is SMNVEV (reference sequence). The ends were cut back, 2 bases at V and 2 bases at J, with 13 bases in the middle. CDR3 length: 15 amino acids. CDR3 sequence: CASSLGPGRAYEQYF. The CDR3 DNA sequence: TGTGCCAGCAGTTTAGGCCCAGGGCGCGCCTACGAGCAGTACTTC.

The chain uses TRBV27 and TRBJ2-1; 7 bases are a match to TRBD1. The junction had 6 bases not matched to a gene; V was cut back by 5 bases and J by 2 bases. CDR1 and CDR2 from the germline V gene are MNHEY and SMNVEV (reference sequence). This CDR3 has 15 amino acids. The CDR3 sequence is CASSPDRETYNEQFF. CDR3 nucleotide sequence: TGTGCCAGCAGTCCTGACAGGGAGACCTACAATGAGCAGTTCTTC.

V and J are TRBV7-9 and TRBJ2-2, with a weak D call TRBD2 (6 bases). The V end was cut by 4 bases, the J end by 4 bases, with 10 bases between. The CDR3 is made up of 14 amino acids. CDR1 SEHNR and CDR2 FQNEAQ come from the germline V gene (reference sequence). This CDR3 is CASSWGLRTGELFF. In nucleotides, the CDR3 is TGTGCCAGCAGCTGGGGACTCCGCACCGGGGAGCTGTTTTTT.

This chain uses TRBV4-1 with TRBJ1-1; D possibly corresponds to TRBD1 (6 bases). The V end was cut by 1 base, the J end by 2 bases, with 11 bases between. The CDR3 is 15 amino acids. Looked up from germline, CDR1 is MGHRA and CDR2 is YSYEKL. CDR3 coding DNA: TGCGCCAGCAGCCAAGTACAGGGTGGAAACACTGAAGCTTTCTTT. The encoded protein is CASSQVQGGNTEAFF.

This clone turned up a few times. The chain has TRBV5-1 and TRBJ2-3; D ambiguous. Per the germline V gene, CDR1 is SGHRS and CDR2 is YFSETQ. The CDR3 covers 13 residues. Trimming pared 6 bases from V and 2 bases from J, leaving 10 bases between. As DNA, the CDR3 is TGCGCCAGCACCCAAACTACCACAGATACGCAGTATTTT. It encodes CASTQTTTDTQYF.

This clone was detected only once. The chain combines TRBV5-4 with TRBJ2-2, with 8 bases aligning to TRBD2. CDR1 and CDR2 from the germline V gene are SGHNT and YYREEE (reference sequence). Germline trimming cut 3 bases from V and 6 bases from J; bases unmatched to any gene: 7. This CDR3 spans 15 amino acids. This CDR3 is CASSSRTGGSGELFF. Written as DNA, the CDR3 is TGTGCCAGCAGCTCGAGGACGGGGGGGTCCGGGGAGCTGTTTTTT.